This TCR beta chain was sequenced during a study of identical twins. Many counts were recorded for this clonotype. Its antigen remains unidentified. Healthy Caucasian individuals made up all the donors. Trimming took off 4 bases at V and 6 bases at J, with 8 bases between the two ends. The CDR3 covers 12 residues. Per the germline V gene, CDR1 is SGHRS and CDR2 is YFSETQ. Overall study results and limits: While abundant cord blood beta clonotypes carried fewer insertions, memory repertoires showed no such pattern. The study reached conclusions through statistical analysis that was cross-sectional, not following the same donors.

A universal primer site arose from template switching, and cDNA bore unique molecular identifiers. TCRdb re-called the 5' RACE reads with MiXCR, one entry per CDR3 protein. Of more than 350,000 distinct CDR3 sequences in the sample, 8.5% to 10% were seen once. Sequenced input: naive T cells sorted from blood. The chain recombines TRBV5-1 with TRBJ2-1, with D unresolved. This clonotype was sampled from a woman in her fifties or sixties in good health. CDR3 in DNA: TGCGCCAGCAGCCACCGGCGCAATGAGCAGTTCTTC. Protein product: CASSHRRNEQFF.